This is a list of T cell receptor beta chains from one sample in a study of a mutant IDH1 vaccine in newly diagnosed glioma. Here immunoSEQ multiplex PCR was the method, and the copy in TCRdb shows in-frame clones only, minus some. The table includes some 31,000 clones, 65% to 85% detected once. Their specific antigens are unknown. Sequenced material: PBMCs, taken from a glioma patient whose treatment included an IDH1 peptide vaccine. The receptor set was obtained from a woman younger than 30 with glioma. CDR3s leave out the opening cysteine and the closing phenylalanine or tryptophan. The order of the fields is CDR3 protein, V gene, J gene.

CDR3aa: AHRGTIGSLH
v_gene: TRBV2
j_gene: TRBJ1-6

CDR3aa: ASSLAKLLRGSTEAF
v_gene: TRBV11-3
j_gene: TRBJ1-1

CDR3aa: ASSIGGAGTEAF
v_gene: TRBV19
j_gene: TRBJ1-1

CDR3aa: ASRNPGTGAYEQY
v_gene: TRBV6-6
j_gene: TRBJ2-7

CDR3aa: ASRPDGAANYGYT
v_gene: TRBV6-1
j_gene: TRBJ1-2

CDR3aa: ASSGGLAGGLDTGELF
v_gene: TRBV5-1
j_gene: TRBJ2-2

CDR3aa: ASSQPTGGMRGYT
v_gene: TRBV4-1
j_gene: TRBJ1-2

CDR3aa: ASSELVRVQGYEQY
v_gene: TRBV6-1
j_gene: TRBJ2-7

CDR3aa: ASSVSTGGRPAF
v_gene: TRBV9
j_gene: TRBJ1-1

CDR3aa: ASSSWTGSYEQY
v_gene: TRBV7-9
j_gene: TRBJ2-7

CDR3aa: ASSLTGTHEQY
v_gene: TRBV7-9
j_gene: TRBJ2-7

CDR3aa: ASSTFGTGLNTEAF
v_gene: TRBV27
j_gene: TRBJ1-1

CDR3aa: ASRSRTGGSDTQY
v_gene: TRBV19
j_gene: TRBJ2-3

CDR3aa: SSLKGGYT
v_gene: TRBV20-1
j_gene: TRBJ1-2

CDR3aa: ASSPDGNYEQY
v_gene: TRBV7-7
j_gene: TRBJ2-7

CDR3aa: ASSKKPATVTYSNQPQH
v_gene: TRBV21-1
j_gene: TRBJ1-5

CDR3aa: ASKEGLLGNYGYT
v_gene: TRBV19
j_gene: TRBJ1-2

CDR3aa: AIRVREGQETQY
v_gene: TRBV10-3
j_gene: TRBJ2-5

CDR3aa: ASSQDLIQPQH
v_gene: TRBV4-1
j_gene: TRBJ1-5

CDR3aa: ASREALYSNQPQH
v_gene: TRBV6-1
j_gene: TRBJ1-5

CDR3aa: ASRTGSNQPQH
v_gene: TRBV5-1
j_gene: TRBJ1-5

CDR3aa: ASSFRELDEQF
v_gene: TRBV28
j_gene: TRBJ2-1

CDR3aa: ASSPRDSLNGYT
v_gene: TRBV7-9
j_gene: TRBJ1-2

CDR3aa: ASSNGGLGTGELF
v_gene: TRBV5-4
j_gene: TRBJ2-2

CDR3aa: ASSPRQAPGELF
v_gene: TRBV19
j_gene: TRBJ2-2

CDR3aa: ASSELGTTYEQY
v_gene: TRBV6-1
j_gene: .

CDR3aa: ASSYSQTTNEKLF
v_gene: TRBV6-6
j_gene: TRBJ1-4

CDR3aa: ASSQDLGGANYGYT
v_gene: TRBV4-2
j_gene: TRBJ1-2

CDR3aa: ASSDVPRVGNYGYT
v_gene: TRBV6-1
j_gene: TRBJ1-2